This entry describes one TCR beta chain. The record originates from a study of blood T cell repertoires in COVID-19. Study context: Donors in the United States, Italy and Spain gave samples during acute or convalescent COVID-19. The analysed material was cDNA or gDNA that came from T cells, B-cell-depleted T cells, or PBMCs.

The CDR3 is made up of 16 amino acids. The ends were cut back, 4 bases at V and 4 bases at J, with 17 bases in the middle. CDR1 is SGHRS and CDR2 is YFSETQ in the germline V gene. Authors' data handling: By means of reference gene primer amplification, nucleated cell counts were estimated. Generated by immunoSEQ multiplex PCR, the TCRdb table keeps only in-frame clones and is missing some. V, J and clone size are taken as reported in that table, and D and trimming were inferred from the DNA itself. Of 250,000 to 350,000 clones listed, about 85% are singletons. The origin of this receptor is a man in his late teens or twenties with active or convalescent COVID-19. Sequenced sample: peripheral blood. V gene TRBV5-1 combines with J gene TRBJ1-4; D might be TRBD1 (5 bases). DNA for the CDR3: TGCGCCAGCAGCGGAACCCTGGGGCTGAGTAATGAAAAACTGTTTTTT. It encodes CASSGTLGLSNEKLFF.